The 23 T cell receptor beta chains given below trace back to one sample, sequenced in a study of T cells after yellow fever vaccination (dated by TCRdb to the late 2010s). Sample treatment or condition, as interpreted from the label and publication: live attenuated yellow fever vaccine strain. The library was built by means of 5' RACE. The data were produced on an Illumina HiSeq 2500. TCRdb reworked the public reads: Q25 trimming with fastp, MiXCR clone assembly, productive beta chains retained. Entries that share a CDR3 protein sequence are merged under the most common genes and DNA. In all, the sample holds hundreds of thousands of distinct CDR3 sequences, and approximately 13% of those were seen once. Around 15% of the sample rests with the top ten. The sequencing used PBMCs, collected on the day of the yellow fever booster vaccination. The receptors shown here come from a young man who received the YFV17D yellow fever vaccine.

This CDR3 is CASSYGGTGGYEQYF. The CDR3 DNA follows: TGTGCCAGCAGTTACGGAGGGACAGGGGGCTACGAGCAGTACTTC. The genes are TRBV6-5 and TRBJ2-7, with TRBD1 identical over 11 bases. The CDR3 totals 15 residues. Germline V gene sequence: CDR1 MNHEY, CDR2 SVGAGI. The V segment lost 2 bases and the J segment 3 bases; nucleotides outside the gene matches: 3.

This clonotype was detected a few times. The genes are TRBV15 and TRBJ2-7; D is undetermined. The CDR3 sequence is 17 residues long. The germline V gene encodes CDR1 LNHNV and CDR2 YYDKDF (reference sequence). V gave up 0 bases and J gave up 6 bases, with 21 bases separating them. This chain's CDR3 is CATSREGNDTKAIEQYF. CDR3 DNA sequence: TGTGCCACCAGCAGAGAAGGGAATGACACGAAAGCTATCGAGCAGTACTTC.

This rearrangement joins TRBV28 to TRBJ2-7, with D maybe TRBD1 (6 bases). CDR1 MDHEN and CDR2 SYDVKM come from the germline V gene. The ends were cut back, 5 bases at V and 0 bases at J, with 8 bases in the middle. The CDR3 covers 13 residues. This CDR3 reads CASSTGHSYEQYF. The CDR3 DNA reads TGTGCCAGCAGTACGGGACACTCCTACGAGCAGTACTTC.

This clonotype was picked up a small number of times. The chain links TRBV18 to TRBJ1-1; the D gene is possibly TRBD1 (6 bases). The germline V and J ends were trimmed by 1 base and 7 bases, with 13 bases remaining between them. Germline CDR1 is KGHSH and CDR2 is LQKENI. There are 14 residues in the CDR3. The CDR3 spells CASSPLTGTGEAFF. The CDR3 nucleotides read TGTGCCAGCTCACCACTAACAGGGACGGGTGAAGCTTTCTTT.

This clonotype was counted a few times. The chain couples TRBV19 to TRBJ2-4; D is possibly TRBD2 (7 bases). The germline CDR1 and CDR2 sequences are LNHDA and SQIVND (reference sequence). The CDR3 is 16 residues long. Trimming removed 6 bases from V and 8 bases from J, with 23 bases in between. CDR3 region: CASSPNRGARSDIQYF. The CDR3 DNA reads TGTGCCAGTAGCCCAAATCGGGGGGCGCGAAGTGACATTCAGTACTTC.

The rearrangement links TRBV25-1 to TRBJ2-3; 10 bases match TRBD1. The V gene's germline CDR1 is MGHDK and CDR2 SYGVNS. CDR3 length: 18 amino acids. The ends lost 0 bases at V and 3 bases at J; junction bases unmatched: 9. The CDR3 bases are TGTGCCAGCAGTGAATATGCGGGGACAGGGGAGGGGACAGATACGCAGTATTTT. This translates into CASSEYAGTGEGTDTQYF.

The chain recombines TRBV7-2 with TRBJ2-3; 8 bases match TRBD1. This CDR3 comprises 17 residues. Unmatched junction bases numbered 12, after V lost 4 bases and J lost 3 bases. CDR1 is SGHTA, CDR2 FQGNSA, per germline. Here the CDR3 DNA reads TGTGCCAGCAGCTCCCAACCCGCAGGGGGCGCGACAGATACGCAGTATTTT. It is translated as CASSSQPAGGATDTQYF. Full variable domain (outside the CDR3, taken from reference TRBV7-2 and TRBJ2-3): GAGVSQSPSNKVTEKGKDVELRCDPISGHTALYWYRQSLGQGLEFLIYFQGNSAPDKSGLPSDRFSAERTGGSVSTLTIQRTQQEDSAVYLCASSSQPAGGATDTQYFGPGTRLTVL.

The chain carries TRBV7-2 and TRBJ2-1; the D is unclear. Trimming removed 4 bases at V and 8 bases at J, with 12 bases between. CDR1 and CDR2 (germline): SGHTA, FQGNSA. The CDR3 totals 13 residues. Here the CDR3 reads CASSSRPEHEQFF. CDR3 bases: TGTGCCAGCAGCTCCAGGCCAGAACATGAGCAGTTCTTC.

CDR3 loop: CASSPGVQDTQYF. The CDR3 region has the DNA TGTGCCAGCAGCCCGGGGGTTCAAGATACGCAGTATTTT. The rearrangement links TRBV7-2 to TRBJ2-3; D perhaps matches TRBD2 (6 bases). Trimming took 5 bases from V and 5 from J, leaving 11 bases between them. Germline V gene lookup returns CDR1 SGHTA and CDR2 FQGNSA. CDR3 length: 13 residues.

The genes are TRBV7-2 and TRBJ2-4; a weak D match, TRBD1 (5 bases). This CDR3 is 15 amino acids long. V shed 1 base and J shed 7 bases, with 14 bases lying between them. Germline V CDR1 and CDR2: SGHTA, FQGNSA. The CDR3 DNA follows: TGTGCCAGCAGCTTAGACGGGCAGGGAAGGAACATTCAGTACTTC. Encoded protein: CASSLDGQGRNIQYF.

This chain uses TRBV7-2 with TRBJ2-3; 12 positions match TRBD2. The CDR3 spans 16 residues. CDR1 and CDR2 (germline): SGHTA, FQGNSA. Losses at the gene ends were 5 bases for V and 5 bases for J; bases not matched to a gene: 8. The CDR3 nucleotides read TGTGCCAGCAGCACTAGACTAGCGGGAGTTATAGATACGCAGTATTTT. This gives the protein CASSTRLAGVIDTQYF.

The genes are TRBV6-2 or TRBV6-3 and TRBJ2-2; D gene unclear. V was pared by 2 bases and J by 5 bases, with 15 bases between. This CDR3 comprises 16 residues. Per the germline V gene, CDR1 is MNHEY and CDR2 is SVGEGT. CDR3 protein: CASSYPQVRKTGELFF. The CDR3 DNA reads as TGTGCCAGCAGTTACCCCCAAGTTCGGAAGACCGGGGAGCTGTTTTTT.

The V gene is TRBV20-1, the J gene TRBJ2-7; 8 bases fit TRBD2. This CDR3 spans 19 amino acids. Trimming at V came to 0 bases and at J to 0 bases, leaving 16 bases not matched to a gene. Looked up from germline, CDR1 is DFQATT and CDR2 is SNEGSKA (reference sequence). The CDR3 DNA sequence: TGCAGTGCTAGAGATGCTGCAGCGGGAGCCAACTTAATCTCCTACGAGCAGTACTTC. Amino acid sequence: CSARDAAAGANLISYEQYF.

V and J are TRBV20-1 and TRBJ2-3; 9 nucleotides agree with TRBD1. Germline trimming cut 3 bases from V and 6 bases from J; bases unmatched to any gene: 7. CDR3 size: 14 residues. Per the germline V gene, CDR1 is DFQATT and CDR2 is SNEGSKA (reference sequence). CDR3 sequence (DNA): TGCAGTGCTAGTCGAAGGGACAGGGACGATACGCAGTATTTT. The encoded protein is CSASRRDRDDTQYF.

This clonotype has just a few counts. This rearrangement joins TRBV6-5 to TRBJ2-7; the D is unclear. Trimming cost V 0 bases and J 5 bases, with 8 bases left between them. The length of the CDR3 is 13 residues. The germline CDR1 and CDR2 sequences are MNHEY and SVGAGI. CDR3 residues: CASSYSGQDEQYF. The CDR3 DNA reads TGTGCCAGCAGTTACTCAGGTCAGGACGAGCAGTACTTC.

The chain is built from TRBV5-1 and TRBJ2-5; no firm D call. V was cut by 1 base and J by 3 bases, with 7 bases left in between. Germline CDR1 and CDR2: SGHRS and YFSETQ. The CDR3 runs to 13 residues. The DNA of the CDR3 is TGCGCCAGCAGCTTGCGTGCGGAAGAGACCCAGTACTTC. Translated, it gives CASSLRAEETQYF.

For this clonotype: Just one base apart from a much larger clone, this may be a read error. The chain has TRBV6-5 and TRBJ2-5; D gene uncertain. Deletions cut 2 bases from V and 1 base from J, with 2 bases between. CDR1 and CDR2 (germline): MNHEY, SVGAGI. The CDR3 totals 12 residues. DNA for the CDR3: TGTGCCAGCAGTTACACCCAAGAGACCCAGTACTTC. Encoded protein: CASSYTQETQYF.

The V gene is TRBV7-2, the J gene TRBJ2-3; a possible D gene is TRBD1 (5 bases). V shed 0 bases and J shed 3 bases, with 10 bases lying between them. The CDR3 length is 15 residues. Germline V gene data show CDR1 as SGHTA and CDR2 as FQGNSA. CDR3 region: CASSLARVYTDTQYF. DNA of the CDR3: TGTGCCAGCAGCTTAGCCAGGGTCTATACAGATACGCAGTATTTT.

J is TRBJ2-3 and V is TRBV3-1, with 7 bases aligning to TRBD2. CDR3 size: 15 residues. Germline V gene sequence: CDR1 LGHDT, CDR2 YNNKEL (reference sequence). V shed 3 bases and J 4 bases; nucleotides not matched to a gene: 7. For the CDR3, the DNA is TGTGCCAGCAGCCAGCTGGGACTAAGGTCAGATACGCAGTATTTT. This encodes CASSQLGLRSDTQYF.

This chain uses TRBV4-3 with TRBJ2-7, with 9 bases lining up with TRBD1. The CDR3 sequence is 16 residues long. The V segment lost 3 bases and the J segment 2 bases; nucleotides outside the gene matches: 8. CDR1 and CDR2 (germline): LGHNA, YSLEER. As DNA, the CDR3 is TGCGCCAGCAGCCAGGTTCGACAGGGGGAAACCTACGAGCAGTACTTC. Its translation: CASSQVRQGETYEQYF.

In DNA, the CDR3 is TGCAGCGTCGTCGACAGGGCTAGCACAGATACGCAGTATTTT. It codes for CSVVDRASTDTQYF. The V gene is TRBV29-1, the J gene TRBJ2-3; 7 bases fit TRBD1. The CDR3 runs 14 residues. Trimming took 6 bases from V and 0 from J; bases not matched to a gene: 6. Germline assignment: CDR1 SQVTM and CDR2 ANQGSEA.

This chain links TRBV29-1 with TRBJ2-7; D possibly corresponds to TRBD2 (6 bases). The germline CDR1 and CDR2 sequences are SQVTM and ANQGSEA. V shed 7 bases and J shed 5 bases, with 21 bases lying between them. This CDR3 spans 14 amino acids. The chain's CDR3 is CSACRGTPGNEQYF. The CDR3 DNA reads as TGCAGCGCTTGTCGGGGGACTCCCGGGAACGAGCAGTACTTC.

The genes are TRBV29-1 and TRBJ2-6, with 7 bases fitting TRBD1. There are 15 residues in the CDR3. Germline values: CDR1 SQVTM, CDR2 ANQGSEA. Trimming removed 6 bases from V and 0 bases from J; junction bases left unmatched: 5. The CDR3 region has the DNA TGCAGCGTCCGACAGGGAAGCTCTGGGGCCAACGTCCTGACTTTC. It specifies CSVRQGSSGANVLTF.